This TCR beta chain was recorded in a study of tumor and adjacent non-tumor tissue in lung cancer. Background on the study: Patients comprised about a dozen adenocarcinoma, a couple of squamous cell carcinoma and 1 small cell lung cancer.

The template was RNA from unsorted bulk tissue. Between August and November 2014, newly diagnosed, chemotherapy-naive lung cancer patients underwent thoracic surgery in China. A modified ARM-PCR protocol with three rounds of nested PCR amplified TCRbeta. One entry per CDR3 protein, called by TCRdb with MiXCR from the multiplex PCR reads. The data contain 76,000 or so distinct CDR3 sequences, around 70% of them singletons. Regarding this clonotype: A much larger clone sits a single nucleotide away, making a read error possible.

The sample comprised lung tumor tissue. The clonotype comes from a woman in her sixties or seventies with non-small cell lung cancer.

The CDR3 DNA sequence: TGTGTCAGCAGCCCTTGGGACACTGAAGCTTTCTTT. It is translated as CVSSPWDTEAFF. The chain uses TRBV11-2 and TRBJ1-1; D is unresolved. The length of the CDR3 is 12 residues. Germline V lookup: CDR1 SGHAT, CDR2 FQNNGV.